The present entry profiles one T cell receptor beta chain with its context. The data were taken from a study of blood T cell repertoires in COVID-19. Turning to the study itself: COVID-19 samples, acute and convalescent, were from the United States, Italy and Spain.

The CDR3 sequence is 15 residues long. With V trimmed by 10 bases and J by 0 bases, 8 bases remained unmatched. CDR1 and CDR2 (germline): MNHEY, SVGAGI. The data were produced by immunoSEQ multiplex PCR, yet TCRdb's version contains in-frame clones alone and is incomplete. This table has fewer than 250,000 clones, 65% to 85% appearing once. Sequencing used PBMCs or T cells enriched from blood (not recorded which). The chain uses TRBV6-5 and TRBJ1-5; 8 bases agree with TRBD1. The receptor comes from a woman aged 25 to 45 who had recovered from COVID-19. The CDR3 nucleotides read TGTGCCAAACACACCGGACAGGGTAGCAATCAGCCCCAGCATTTT. This sequence encodes CAKHTGQGSNQPQHF.